Here is one T cell receptor (beta chain) with its context. The antigen it binds to is not known. The sample holds no much larger clone one base away, and base qualities are not on file. The data derive from a study of blood T cell repertoires in COVID-19 (dated by TCRdb to 2018 to 2021). About the investigation overall: The collaborator samples originated in the United States, Italy and Spain and spanned the acute and convalescent phases of COVID-19. The material from the prospective study consisted of cDNA or gDNA derived from T cells, B-cell-depleted T cells, or PBMCs. Deeply sampled blood TCRbeta repertoires from subjects exposed to, actively infected with, or recovered from COVID-19 were included in the dataset. The repertoires were released in a freely available public database intended as a resource for research on the immune response to SARS-CoV-2. Samples came from the ongoing ImmuneRACE study (first 160 participants) plus 1,254 subjects from 6 global collaborators. The sample metadata nearly always contained a de-identified subject ID, COVID-19 status, age in years and sex. HLA class I and class II types, where available, came from metadata supplied by the sample provider rather than from assay-based typing. General study outcomes and caveats: The quantity of clinical and demographic metadata differed by source and by participant and was supplied without curation.

TCRbeta CDR3 regions were amplified from genomic DNA by means of the immunoSEQ Assay, a bias-controlled multiplex PCR. As for the authors' bioinformatics: The number of nucleated cells in each sample was estimated from the amplification of reference gene primers within the assay. To quantify the absolute abundance of each unique TCRbeta CDR3 rearrangement, sequence reads were collapsed and filtered. For each sample, productive Simpson clonality was calculated by taking the square root of Simpson's diversity index across productive rearrangements. This is the immuneACCESS table as TCRdb keeps it, with only in-frame sequences that have V and J called. A part of the clones is gone; compared with another copy, unresolved V genes explain less than half, and the rest is unexplained. The D gene and trimming were derived from the DNA, and the V and J assignments and clone size from that table. Within this sample are 200,000 to 300,000 clones, with roughly four fifths of them counted one time only. In total, the top ten clones hold around 2% of the sample.

Counted from cysteine to phenylalanine, this CDR3 has 14 amino acids. Only CDR3 DNA is held: 42 bases, read in frame from base 1. CDR1 MNHEY and CDR2 SMNVEV were looked up in the germline V gene (reference sequence). V and J are truncated by 6 bases and 6 bases respectively, leaving an intervening sequence of 16 bases. Samples from volunteer blood donors who had recovered from COVID-19 were contributed by a second Seattle source. Whole blood was collected in K2EDTA tubes by collaborating institutions according to the institutions' own protocols. For TCRbeta analysis, collaborator samples were shipped as frozen whole blood, as isolated PBMCs, or as DNA extracted from either sample type.

The sample consisted of peripheral blood. This clonotype was sampled from a man aged 30-40 years who had recovered from COVID-19. The rearranged segments are TRBV27 and TRBJ2-3; too little of a D gene remains to name it. CDR3 reads: CASRVMVSGDTQYF. Here is the DNA: TGTGCCAGCAGGGTAATGGTTTCCGGGGATACGCAGTATTTT.